A selection of T cell receptor beta chains follows, all from one sample in a study of T cell responses to AZD1222 COVID-19 vaccine. Produced via immunoSEQ multiplex PCR; TCRdb's table is partial and in-frame only. The data hold about 130,000 clones, with approximately 88% observed a single time. Sequences were derived from peripheral blood, sampled on day 0 of AZD1222 vaccination. All receptors come from an adult in good health. Each CDR3 is given with its conserved first and last residue. The D gene is left open where the match is weak. Clone size appears in some rows only: once, few, many, or a class for an expanded clone.

>TRBV9|TRBJ2-1|-|TRBD2
CASSVVALAGGRNEQFF
TGTGCCAGCAGCGTAGTTGCCCTAGCGGGGGGCCGCAATGAGCAGTTCTTC
>TRBV7-2|TRBJ2-1|few|TRBD2
CASSSGLVANEQFF
TGTGCCAGCAGCTCTGGACTAGTGGCAAATGAGCAGTTCTTC
>TRBV11-2|TRBJ1-3|-|-
CASSLSRNTIYF
TGTGCCAGCAGCCTCTCCCGTAACACCATATATTTT
>TRBV7-8|TRBJ1-2|-|TRBD1
CASSLNRGVHGYTF
TGTGCCAGCAGCTTAAACAGGGGGGTGCATGGCTACACCTTC
>TRBV28|TRBJ1-1|-|-
CASRGASGSIEAFF
TGTGCCAGCAGGGGAGCGTCAGGGTCGATCGAAGCTTTCTTT
>TRBV5-6|TRBJ1-4|-|TRBD1
CASSWAGQGWSSDEKLFF
TGTGCCAGCAGCTGGGCGGGACAGGGGTGGTCCAGTGATGAAAAACTGTTTTTT
>TRBV3-1/TRBV3-2|TRBJ2-6|-|TRBD1
CASSQALTGEPPGANVLTF
TGTGCCAGCAGCCAAGCGTTAACAGGGGAGCCCCCTGGGGCCAACGTCCTGACTTTC
>TRBV18|TRBJ1-2|-|-
CASSPGDNYGYTF
TGTGCCAGCTCACCGGGCGATAACTATGGCTACACCTTC
>TRBV19|TRBJ2-7|-|-
CASGTQGTYEQYF
TGTGCCAGTGGAACACAGGGAACCTACGAGCAGTACTTC
>TRBV28|TRBJ2-1|-|-
CASRDPTRYEQFF
TGTGCCAGCCGGGATCCCACAAGGTATGAGCAGTTCTTC
>TRBV6-5|TRBJ1-2|-|-
CASTGGRPSNYGYTF
TGTGCCAGCACCGGGGGGCGCCCGTCCAACTATGGCTACACCTTC
>TRBV18|TRBJ2-3|-|-
CASSPWGNTDTQYF
TGTGCCAGCTCACCATGGGGGAACACAGATACGCAGTATTTT
>TRBV27|TRBJ1-5|-|TRBD1
CASSLDRGYNQPQHF
TGTGCCAGCAGTCTGGACAGGGGATACAATCAGCCCCAGCATTTT
>TRBV27|TRBJ1-1|-|-
CASSFRVLDTEAFF
TGTGCCAGCAGTTTCCGCGTTTTGGACACTGAAGCTTTCTTT
>TRBV7-2|TRBJ2-1|-|-
CASSPEGQRPYNEQFF
TGTGCCAGCAGCCCGGAGGGACAGCGACCCTACAATGAGCAGTTCTTC
>TRBV10-3|TRBJ2-3|-|TRBD2
CASAGANADTQYF
TGTGCCTCCGCGGGAGCTAACGCAGATACGCAGTATTTT
>TRBV19|TRBJ2-7|-|TRBD1
CASSIGTGIRDEQYF
TGTGCCAGTAGCATCGGGACAGGGATCCGGGACGAGCAGTACTTC
>TRBV7-3|TRBJ2-6|-|-
CASSPQVGLGANVLTF
TGTGCCAGCAGCCCCCAGGTTGGGCTGGGGGCCAACGTCCTGACTTTC
>TRBV12-3/TRBV12-4|TRBJ2-5|-|-
CASSLGRRETQYF
TGTGCCAGCAGTTTGGGGCGTCGAGAGACCCAGTACTTC
>TRBV3-1/TRBV3-2|TRBJ2-7|-|TRBD2
CASSQAGTSGSYEQYF
TGTGCCAGCAGCCAAGCCGGGACTAGCGGTTCCTACGAGCAGTACTTC
>TRBV18|TRBJ2-2|-|-
CASSPGQSNTGELFF
TGTGCCAGCTCACCTGGCCAGTCGAACACCGGGGAGCTGTTTTTT
>TRBV7-2|TRBJ2-5|-|-
CASSLELGIGETQYF
TGTGCCAGCAGCTTAGAACTAGGAATAGGGGAGACCCAGTACTTC
>TRBV6-5|TRBJ2-7|-|TRBD2
CASSPYSGSSYEQYF
TGTGCCAGCAGCCCCTATAGCGGGAGCTCCTACGAGCAGTACTTC
>TRBV20-1|TRBJ1-5|-|-
CSASFPAGGGNQPQHF
TGCAGTGCTAGTTTTCCGGCGGGGGGGGGCAATCAGCCCCAGCATTTT
>TRBV5-1|TRBJ1-6|-|-
CASSLAGHNNSPLHF
TGCGCCAGCAGCTTAGCGGGACACAATAATTCACCCCTCCACTTT
>TRBV19|TRBJ1-6|-|-
CASSIGAYNSPLHF
TGTGCCAGTAGTATAGGCGCTTATAATTCACCCCTCCACTTT
>TRBV6-5|TRBJ1-2|-|-
CASTHSPQGYGYTF
TGTGCCAGCACCCACAGCCCGCAGGGGTATGGCTACACCTTC
>TRBV19|TRBJ2-2|-|TRBD1
CASSTRQGAIGELFF
TGTGCCAGTAGTACTCGACAGGGGGCGATCGGGGAGCTGTTTTTT
>TRBV6-5|TRBJ1-6|-|-
CASRQASSYNSPLHF
TGTGCCAGCAGACAGGCGAGCTCCTATAATTCACCCCTCCACTTT
>TRBV10-3|TRBJ1-2|-|-
CAISQGPTRVYGYTF
TGTGCCATCAGCCAGGGGCCTACCCGGGTCTATGGCTACACCTTC
>TRBV12-3/TRBV12-4|TRBJ2-2|-|-
CASSPHLTGELFF
TGTGCCAGCAGTCCCCACCTTACCGGGGAGCTGTTTTTT
>TRBV5-5|TRBJ2-2|-|-
CASSLGLGVGELFF
TGTGCCAGCAGCTTGGGTCTCGGGGTCGGGGAGCTGTTTTTT
>TRBV4-3|TRBJ1-4|-|TRBD1
CASSQDTTGFYEKLFF
TGCGCCAGCAGCCAAGATACGACAGGGTTTTATGAAAAACTGTTTTTT
>TRBV5-1|TRBJ1-6|-|TRBD1
CASSYRGTGVNSPLHF
TGCGCCAGCAGCTATAGGGGGACAGGGGTTAATTCACCCCTCCACTTT
>TRBV27|TRBJ1-5|-|TRBD1
CASSLTGAGGNQPQHF
TGTGCCAGCAGCCTGACAGGGGCTGGGGGCAATCAGCCCCAGCATTTT
>TRBV19|TRBJ2-6|-|-
CASSWGDTGANVLTF
TGTGCCAGTAGTTGGGGGGACACTGGGGCCAACGTCCTGACTTTC
>TRBV10-3|TRBJ1-2|-|-
CAISGVSPGYGYTF
TGTGCCATCAGTGGAGTCTCTCCGGGCTATGGCTACACCTTC
>TRBV9|TRBJ2-2|-|TRBD1
CASSETGGPTGELFF
TGTGCCAGCAGCGAGACAGGGGGCCCCACCGGGGAGCTGTTTTTT
>TRBV11-2|TRBJ2-7|few|-
CASSLAQGQGGYEQYF
TGTGCCAGCAGCTTAGCCCAAGGGCAGGGGGGCTACGAGCAGTACTTC
>TRBV5-6|TRBJ1-3|-|-
CASSLGLSGNTIYF
TGTGCCAGCAGCTTGGGCTTGTCTGGAAACACCATATATTTT
>TRBV24-1|TRBJ2-5|-|-
CATQGSVRGRSGETQYF
TGTGCCACCCAGGGGTCTGTCCGGGGGAGGTCGGGAGAGACCCAGTACTTC
>TRBV19|TRBJ2-2|once|-
CASSIGWGANTGELFF
TGTGCCAGTAGTATCGGTTGGGGGGCGAACACCGGGGAGCTGTTTTTT
>TRBV10-1|TRBJ2-1|-|TRBD1
CASSPGTGGNGEQFF
TGCGCCAGCAGTCCCGGGACAGGGGGCAACGGTGAGCAGTTCTTC
>TRBV28|TRBJ1-5|-|-
CASSFLLTDYSNQPQHF
TGTGCCAGCAGTTTCCTTTTGACAGATTATAGCAATCAGCCCCAGCATTTT
>TRBV5-1|TRBJ2-7|-|TRBD2
CASSPRGESRDEQYF
TGCGCCAGCAGCCCTCGGGGGGAAAGTCGCGACGAGCAGTACTTC
>TRBV4-2|TRBJ2-3|-|-
CASSQGGFTDTQYF
TGTGCCAGCAGCCAAGGGGGATTCACAGATACGCAGTATTTT
>TRBV4-2|TRBJ1-1|-|-
CASSQDMSVPRGGTEAFF
TGTGCCAGCAGCCAAGATATGTCGGTCCCTCGGGGAGGTACTGAAGCTTTCTTT
>TRBV11-2|TRBJ2-3|-|TRBD2
CASRQLAGGPSDTQYF
TGTGCCAGCAGACAATTAGCGGGAGGGCCCTCAGATACGCAGTATTTT
>TRBV19|TRBJ2-7|-|-
CASSEQGYEQYF
TGTGCCAGTAGTGAACAGGGCTACGAGCAGTACTTC
>TRBV5-4|TRBJ2-7|-|TRBD2
CASSISGRSSYEQYF
TGTGCCAGCAGTATTAGCGGGAGGAGCTCCTACGAGCAGTACTTC
>TRBV10-3|TRBJ1-4|-|-
CAILDRFNEKLFF
TGTGCCATCTTAGACAGATTTAATGAAAAACTGTTTTTT
>TRBV30|TRBJ2-6|-|TRBD1
CACQEQGALGANVLTF
TGTGCCTGTCAAGAACAGGGGGCGCTTGGGGCCAACGTCCTGACTTTC
>TRBV28|TRBJ2-7|-|TRBD2
CASNDGLAGDYEQYF
TGTGCCAGCAATGACGGACTAGCGGGAGATTACGAGCAGTACTTC
>TRBV7-9|TRBJ2-7|once|-
CASSSDGYEQYF
TGTGCCAGCAGCTCGGACGGCTACGAGCAGTACTTC
>TRBV19|TRBJ2-3|-|-
CASSMGGRAGDTQYF
TGTGCCAGTAGTATGGGCGGCCGCGCGGGGGATACGCAGTATTTT